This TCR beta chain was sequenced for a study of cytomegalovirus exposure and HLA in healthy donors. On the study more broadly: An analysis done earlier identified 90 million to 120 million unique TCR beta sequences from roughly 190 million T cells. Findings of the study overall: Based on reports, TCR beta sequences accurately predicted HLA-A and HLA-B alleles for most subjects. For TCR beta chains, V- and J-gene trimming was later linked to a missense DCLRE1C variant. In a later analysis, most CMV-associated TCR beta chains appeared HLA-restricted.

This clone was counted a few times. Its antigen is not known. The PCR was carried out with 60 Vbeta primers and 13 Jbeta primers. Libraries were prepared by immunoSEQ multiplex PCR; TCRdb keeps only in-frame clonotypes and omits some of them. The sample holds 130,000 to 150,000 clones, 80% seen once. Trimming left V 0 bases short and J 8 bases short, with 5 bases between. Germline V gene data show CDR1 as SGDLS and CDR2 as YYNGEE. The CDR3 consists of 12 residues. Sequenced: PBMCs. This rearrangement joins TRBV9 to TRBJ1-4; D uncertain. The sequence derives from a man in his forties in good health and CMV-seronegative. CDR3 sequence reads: CASSVAGEKLFF. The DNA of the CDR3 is TGTGCCAGCAGCGTAGCCGGGGAAAAACTGTTTTTT.